The 29 T cell receptor beta chains below come from one sample, sequenced in a study of cytomegalovirus exposure and HLA in healthy donors. PCR used 60 Vbeta primers and 13 Jbeta primers. Method: immunoSEQ multiplex PCR; TCRdb's copy keeps in-frame clones and lacks some. The sample comprises about 180,000 clones, 75% to 85% of which are singletons, and 2% to 2.5% rests with the top ten. The sample taken for sequencing was PBMCs. The receptors here all came from a woman aged 25 to 39 in good health and CMV-seropositive.

This chain connects TRBV11-1 to TRBJ2-1; 12 bases agree with TRBD2. This CDR3 region has 15 residues. The V gene end was trimmed by 4 bases and the J gene end by 7 bases; junction bases not matched to a gene: 5. CDR1 is SGHAT and CDR2 is FQDESV in the germline V gene (reference sequence). CDR3 region: CASSSELAGGNEQFF. CDR3 nucleotide sequence: TGTGCCAGCAGCTCCGAGCTAGCGGGGGGGAATGAGCAGTTCTTC.

This rearrangement joins TRBV6-6 to TRBJ1-2; TRBD1 matches at 10 bases. The J segment lost 7 bases and the V segment lost 8 bases, leaving 7 bases of the junction unmatched. Germline V CDR1 and CDR2: MNHNY, SVGAGI (reference sequence). The CDR3 is made up of 13 amino acids. As DNA, the CDR3 is TGTGCCAGCGTGGACAGGGGGATAGGTGGCTACACCTTC. Protein sequence: CASVDRGIGGYTF.

The chain uses TRBV5-1 and TRBJ2-2; D might be TRBD2 (7 bases). This CDR3 region has 13 residues. Trimming took off 4 bases at V and 8 bases at J, with 12 bases between the two ends. Germline loops: CDR1 SGHRS, CDR2 YFSETQ. CDR3 residues: CASSPRGAGELFF. CDR3 DNA: TGCGCCAGCAGCCCCCGGGGGGCGGGGGAGCTGTTTTTT.

The rearrangement joins TRBV6-1 to TRBJ2-7; a possible D gene is TRBD2 (6 bases). The CDR3 loop spans 15 amino acids. V lost 3 bases and J 1 base, leaving 13 bases between the germline ends. Germline CDR1 reads MNHNS; CDR2 reads SASEGT. CDR3 coding DNA: TGTGCCAGCAGTGAGATAGGAGGGCCTTCCTACGAGCAGTACTTC. Protein sequence: CASSEIGGPSYEQYF.

The V call is TRBV6-6, the J call TRBJ1-1, with a possible D match to TRBD1 (6 bases). The germline V gene has CDR1 MNHNY and CDR2 SVGAGI (reference sequence). CDR3 size: 14 residues. The ends were cut back, 2 bases at V and 5 bases at J, with 12 bases in the middle. CDR3 in amino acids: CASSYRGGWTEAFF. The CDR3 nucleotides are TGTGCCAGCAGTTACCGAGGGGGATGGACTGAAGCTTTCTTT.

This chain uses TRBV5-5 with TRBJ1-1, with a possible D match to TRBD1 (5 bases). CDR1 is SGHKS, CDR2 YYEKEE, per germline (reference sequence). The V end was cut by 7 bases, the J end by 3 bases, with 13 bases between. The CDR3 length is 13 residues. In nucleotides, the CDR3 is TGTGCCAGCCTATTCGGAGGGGACACTGAAGCTTTCTTT. Translated, it gives CASLFGGDTEAFF.

This chain connects TRBV7-2 to TRBJ2-5; TRBD2 agrees at 7 bases. V gave up 4 bases and J gave up 2 bases; unmatched junction bases: 13. CDR3 size: 17 residues. Germline V lookup: CDR1 SGHTA, CDR2 FQGNSA. CDR3: CASSSKRIAGPQETQYF. In DNA, the CDR3 is TGTGCCAGCAGCTCAAAACGTATAGCGGGCCCTCAAGAGACCCAGTACTTC.

The rearrangement links TRBV18 to TRBJ2-3; 8 nucleotides align to TRBD2. J was trimmed by 5 bases and V by 3 bases; bases with no gene match: 13. The CDR3 is 17 residues long. Germline CDR1 is KGHSH and CDR2 is LQKENI. This CDR3 is CASSPWGVQRGRDTQYF. The CDR3 nucleotides read TGTGCCAGCTCACCCTGGGGGGTCCAGCGGGGGAGAGATACGCAGTATTTT.

V and J are TRBV5-1 and TRBJ2-2; perhaps TRBD2 as D (7 bases). Germline assignment: CDR1 SGHRS and CDR2 YFSETQ. The CDR3 is 14 amino acids. V was cut by 5 bases and J by 3 bases, with 11 bases left in between. This CDR3 is CASRGGGDTGELFF. Written as DNA, the CDR3 is TGCGCCAGCAGAGGGGGGGGCGACACCGGGGAGCTGTTTTTT. The complete variable domain, with remaining parts taken from reference TRBV5-1 and TRBJ2-2, reads KAGVTQTPRYLIKTRGQQVTLSCSPISGHRSVSWYQQTPGQGLQFLFEYFSETQRNKGNFPGRFSGRQFSNSRSEMNVSTLELGDSALYLCASRGGGDTGELFFGEGSRLTVL.

The CDR3 spells CASSPFSGNQETQYF. CDR3 nucleotides: TGCGCCAGCAGCCCCTTTAGCGGGAACCAAGAGACCCAGTACTTC. This chain joins TRBV4-3 and TRBJ2-5; 8 positions agree with TRBD2. The germline V gene encodes CDR1 LGHNA and CDR2 YSLEER. This CDR3 region has 15 residues. V was clipped by 4 bases and J by 0 bases; unmatched bases: 4.

The DNA of the CDR3 is TGTGCCAGCAGCTACTCGGGGGGGGTTGAAGAGACCCAGTACTTC. This codes for CASSYSGGVEETQYF. V gene TRBV7-6 combines with J gene TRBJ2-5; 8 bases are shared with TRBD2. Germline V CDR1 and CDR2: SGHVS, FNYEAQ. V trimming: 4 bases; J trimming: 3 bases; junction bases outside the gene matches: 7. The CDR3 extends over 15 amino acids.

V gene TRBV5-1 combines with J gene TRBJ2-5, with TRBD2 matching over 9 bases. The CDR3 totals 16 residues. Germline values: CDR1 SGHRS, CDR2 YFSETQ. V trimming: 0 bases; J trimming: 1 base; junction bases outside the gene matches: 4. As DNA, the CDR3 is TGCGCCAGCAGCTTGGGGGGAGCGGGGGGCCAAGAGACCCAGTACTTC. Translation gives CASSLGGAGGQETQYF.

V is TRBV2 and J is TRBJ1-3; D is unresolved. This CDR3 has 11 residues. Trimming left V 11 bases short and J 3 bases short, with 8 bases between. Germline V gene lookup returns CDR1 SNHLY and CDR2 FYNNEI. The CDR3 spells CARGNGNTIYF. The DNA for the CDR3 is TGTGCCCGAGGGAATGGAAACACCATATATTTT.

V gene TRBV13 combines with J gene TRBJ1-3; 7 positions match TRBD1. The CDR3 consists of 15 residues. The J segment lost 2 bases and the V segment lost 0 bases, leaving 1 base of the junction unmatched. The germline V gene encodes CDR1 PRHDT and CDR2 FYEKMQ (reference sequence). In nucleotides, the CDR3 is TGTGCCAGCAGCTTAGGGACAGGGACTGGAAACACCATATATTTT. It is translated as CASSLGTGTGNTIYF. Supplemented by reference TRBV13 and TRBJ1-3, the full variable domain reads AAGVIQSPRHLIKEKRETATLKCYPIPRHDTVYWYQQGPGQDPQFLISFYEKMQSDKGSIPDRFSAQQFSDYHSELNMSSLELGDSALYFCASSLGTGTGNTIYFGEGSWLTVV.

The chain is built from TRBV7-2 and TRBJ1-3; perhaps TRBD1 as D (5 bases). Germline values: CDR1 SGHTA, CDR2 FQGNSA. Between the trimmed V and J ends, which lost 5 bases and 6 bases, there was a span of 14 bases. The CDR3 is 14 residues long. As DNA, the CDR3 is TGTGCCAGCAGCCAGAACAGGAAATCAAACACCATATATTTT. It is translated as CASSQNRKSNTIYF.

The rearrangement links TRBV7-2 to TRBJ1-1, with a weak D call TRBD1 (6 bases). The V end was cut by 5 bases, the J end by 4 bases, with 14 bases between. The CDR3 has 14 residues. Germline V gene sequence: CDR1 SGHTA, CDR2 FQGNSA. CDR3 region: CASSPLRGATEAFF. CDR3 DNA sequence: TGTGCCAGCAGCCCTTTACGGGGGGCCACTGAAGCTTTCTTT.

The rearrangement uses TRBV7-2 and TRBJ1-6; 12 bases align to TRBD1. The ends lost 5 bases at V and 10 bases at J; junction bases unmatched: 15. The germline V gene has CDR1 SGHTA and CDR2 FQGNSA. CDR3 length: 18 amino acids. The CDR3 bases are TGTGCCAGCAGCCACTTGATGGGACAGGGGGCGCTTTGGTCACCCCTCCACTTT. This gives the protein CASSHLMGQGALWSPLHF.

This clone was recorded once. The chain has TRBV9 and TRBJ2-1, with 9 bases identical to TRBD2. Germline CDR1 SGDLS, CDR2 YYNGEE. The CDR3 is made up of 15 amino acids. V dropped 2 bases and J dropped 6; count of bases not matched to a gene: 6. CDR3 sequence (DNA): TGTGCCAGCAGCGTCCGGCGGGGGGGCCGCAATGAGCAGTTCTTC. This encodes CASSVRRGGRNEQFF.

The rearrangement uses TRBV28 and TRBJ1-6, with D hard to call. CDR3 length equals 13 residues. Germline V gene data show CDR1 as MDHEN and CDR2 as SYDVKM. V was clipped by 5 bases and J by 9 bases, with 11 bases between them. The CDR3 DNA is TGTGCCAGCAGTAGCAGAGGAGGTTCACCCCTCCACTTT. Translating gives CASSSRGGSPLHF.

CDR3: CASSLALRQSNQPQHF. The CDR3 DNA sequence: TGTGCCAGCAGCTTAGCGTTACGACAGAGCAATCAGCCCCAGCATTTT. The chain joins TRBV7-9 to TRBJ1-5, with a possible D match to TRBD1 (5 bases). Per germline, CDR1 SEHNR and CDR2 FQNEAQ (reference sequence). Between the trimmed V and J ends, which lost 0 bases and 1 base, there was a span of 10 bases. The CDR3 is 16 amino acids.

This clone was counted between two and nine times. At one boundary the junction diverges from the germline segment, which might be a read error. This rearrangement joins TRBV5-6 to TRBJ1-6; a weak D match, TRBD1 (6 bases). The CDR3 is 15 residues long. Looked up from germline, CDR1 is SGHDT and CDR2 is YYEEEE. For the CDR3, the DNA is TGTGCCAGCACCTTGGAGGGGGAGGGGAATTCACCCCTCCACTTT. Protein product: CASTLEGEGNSPLHF.

The V gene is TRBV19, the J gene TRBJ1-5, with TRBD1 as a possible D gene (6 bases). The CDR3 totals 15 residues. CDR1 is LNHDA and CDR2 is SQIVND in the germline V gene (reference sequence). Trimming left V 3 bases short and J 2 bases short, with 11 bases between. The CDR3 here is CASSILHRGNQPQHF. For the CDR3, the DNA is TGTGCCAGTAGTATCCTTCACAGGGGCAATCAGCCCCAGCATTTT.

The chain joins TRBV5-4 to TRBJ2-3; D is unclear. This CDR3 region has 15 residues. Germline assignment: CDR1 SGHNT and CDR2 YYREEE (reference sequence). V lost 3 bases and J lost 6, with 17 bases in between. The CDR3 sequence is CASSSRSRSGDTQYF. The CDR3 bases are TGTGCCAGCAGCTCGCGATCGCGTTCAGGTGATACGCAGTATTTT. The full variable domain, rest sourced from reference TRBV5-4 and TRBJ2-3, is ETGVTQSPTHLIKTRGQQVTLRCSSQSGHNTVSWYQQALGQGPQFIFQYYREEENGRGNFPPRFSGLQFPNYSSELNVNALELDDSALYLCASSSRSRSGDTQYFGPGTRLTVL.

This rearrangement joins TRBV7-2 to TRBJ2-7; 8 nucleotides agree with TRBD2. Looked up from germline, CDR1 is SGHTA and CDR2 is FQGNSA. J was trimmed by 0 bases and V by 5 bases; bases with no gene match: 9. The CDR3 has 16 amino acids. DNA of the CDR3: TGTGCCAGCAGCCGGGGGGGGGCAGGGAGCTCCTACGAGCAGTACTTC. It specifies CASSRGGAGSSYEQYF.

The CDR3 DNA reads as TGTGCCAGCAGCCCCCGGACTAGCGGGGGGGCAAGGGAGCTGTTTTTT. This codes for CASSPRTSGGARELFF. The chain is built from TRBV9 and TRBJ2-2; 15 nucleotides line up with TRBD2. The trim removed 4 bases at V and 9 bases at J, leaving 7 bases unmatched. Looked up from germline, CDR1 is SGDLS and CDR2 is YYNGEE. This CDR3 has 16 amino acids. The complete variable domain, with remaining parts taken from reference TRBV9 and TRBJ2-2, reads DSGVTQTPKHLITATGQRVTLRCSPRSGDLSVYWYQQSLDQGLQFLIQYYNGEERAKGNILERFSAQQFPDLHSELNLSSLELGDSALYFCASSPRTSGGARELFFGEGSRLTVL.

This chain uses TRBV7-2 with TRBJ2-1; maybe TRBD1 (6 bases). Germline assignment: CDR1 SGHTA and CDR2 FQGNSA. The CDR3 contains 13 residues. Trimming pared 5 bases from V and 6 bases from J, leaving 11 bases between. CDR3 sequence (DNA): TGTGCCAGCAGCGCCGTGGGGGCCAATGAGCAGTTCTTC. Protein: CASSAVGANEQFF. Variable domain in full (rest from reference TRBV7-2 and TRBJ2-1): GAGVSQSPSNKVTEKGKDVELRCDPISGHTALYWYRQSLGQGLEFLIYFQGNSAPDKSGLPSDRFSAERTGGSVSTLTIQRTQQEDSAVYLCASSAVGANEQFFGPGTRLTVL.

The V gene is TRBV7-9, the J gene TRBJ1-2; no clear D. V lost 1 base and J 0 bases, leaving 12 bases between the germline ends. CDR1 and CDR2 (germline): SEHNR, FQNEAQ (reference sequence). CDR3 length equals 16 residues. Here the CDR3 DNA reads TGTGCCAGCAGCTTAGATGGCGCGGGGACTAACTATGGCTACACCTTC. The encoded protein is CASSLDGAGTNYGYTF. Full variable domain (rest looked up from reference TRBV7-9 and TRBJ1-2): DTGVSQNPRHKITKRGQNVTFRCDPISEHNRLYWYRQTLGQGPEFLTYFQNEAQLEKSRLLSDRFSAERPKGSFSTLEIQRTEQGDSAMYLCASSLDGAGTNYGYTFGSGTRLTVV.

V and J are TRBV5-1 and TRBJ2-1; perhaps TRBD2 as D (5 bases). Trimming took 4 bases from V and 7 from J, leaving 21 bases between them. The CDR3 has 16 residues. Germline lookup yields CDR1 SGHRS and CDR2 YFSETQ. In DNA form, the CDR3 reads TGCGCCAGCAGCGACGGGGAGAGGGTCTTTCGGAATGAGCAGTTCTTC. It codes for CASSDGERVFRNEQFF.

DNA for the CDR3: TGTGCCATCAGTCCACAGGGAGTGAACACTGAAGCTTTCTTT. This encodes CAISPQGVNTEAFF. The chain is built from TRBV10-3 and TRBJ1-1; maybe TRBD1 (6 bases). V was cut by 5 bases and J by 0 bases, with 10 bases left in between. Germline V gene sequence: CDR1 ENHRY, CDR2 SYGVKD. This CDR3 is built from 14 residues.